This TCR beta chain was observed in a study of glioma-infiltrating T cells after dendritic cell vaccination. The wider study: Dendritic cells derived from monocytes and pulsed with autologous tumor lysate formed the vaccine.

Primers: 60 V beta forward and 13 J beta reverse. Profiling relied on immunoSEQ multiplex PCR, and the TCRdb table lists in-frame clones only, not all of them. There are about 95,000 clones in the sample; over 65% occur only once, and about 3.2% lies in the top ten. The CDR3 extends over 14 amino acids. V was clipped by 5 bases and J by 3 bases, with 14 bases between them. The germline CDR1 and CDR2 sequences are MNHNY and SVGAGI (reference sequence). The chain combines TRBV6-6 with TRBJ2-7, with D tentatively TRBD2 (6 bases). The sequencing used blood, collected before dendritic cell vaccination. This TCR was recovered from a human donor with glioblastoma. The CDR3 loop is CASSAGLTNYEQYF. The CDR3 DNA sequence: TGTGCCAGCAGTGCTGGACTAACCAACTACGAGCAGTACTTC.